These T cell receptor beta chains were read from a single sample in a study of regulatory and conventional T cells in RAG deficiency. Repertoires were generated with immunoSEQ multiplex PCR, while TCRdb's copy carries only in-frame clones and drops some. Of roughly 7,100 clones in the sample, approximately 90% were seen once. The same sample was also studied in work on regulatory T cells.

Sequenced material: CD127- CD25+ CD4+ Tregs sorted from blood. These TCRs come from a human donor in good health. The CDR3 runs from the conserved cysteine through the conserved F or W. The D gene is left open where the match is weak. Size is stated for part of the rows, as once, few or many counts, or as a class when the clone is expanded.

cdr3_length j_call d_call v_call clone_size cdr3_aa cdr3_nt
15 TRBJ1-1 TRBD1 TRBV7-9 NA CASSYVGTVIFEAFF TGTGCCAGCAGCTACGTGGGGACAGTCATTTTTGAAGCTTTCTTT
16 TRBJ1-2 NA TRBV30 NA CAWSGLWGRDNYGYTF TGTGCCTGGAGTGGTCTCTGGGGCAGAGATAACTATGGCTACACCTTC
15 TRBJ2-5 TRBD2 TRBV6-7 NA CAGPPPGGGEETQYF TGTGCCGGGCCACCCCCCGGGGGGGGCGAAGAGACCCAGTACTTC
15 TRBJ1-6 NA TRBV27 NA CASSSLRLTLSPLHF TGTGCCAGCAGTTCCCTGAGGTTAACGCTTTCACCCCTCCACTTT
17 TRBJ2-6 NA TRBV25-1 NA CASGGGGSFSGANVLTF TGTGCCAGCGGGGGCGGGGGCTCGTTCTCTGGGGCCAACGTCCTGACTTTC
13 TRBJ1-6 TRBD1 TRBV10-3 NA CAITSGGNSPLHF TGTGCCATCACGTCAGGGGGGAATTCCCCCCTCCACTTT
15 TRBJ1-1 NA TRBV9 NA CASSVYGAMNTEAFF TGTGCCAGCAGCGTATATGGAGCTATGAACACTGAAGCTTTCTTT
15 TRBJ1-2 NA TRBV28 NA CASSLWDTYNYGYTF TGTGCCAGCAGTTTATGGGACACCTATAACTATGGCTACACCTTC
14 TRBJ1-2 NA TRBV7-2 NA CASSLGGSNYGYTF TGTGCCAGCAGCTTAGGGGGCTCTAACTATGGCTACACCTTC
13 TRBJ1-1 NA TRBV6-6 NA CASSYYRDGEAFF TGTGCCAGCAGTTACTACAGGGATGGTGAAGCTTTCTTT
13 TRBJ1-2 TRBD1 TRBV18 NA CASSPGQITGYTF TGTGCCAGCTCACCGGGACAGATAACGGGCTACACCTTC
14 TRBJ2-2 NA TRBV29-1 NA CSVETGIGAGELFF TGCAGCGTTGAAACGGGTATAGGGGCCGGGGAGCTGTTTTTT
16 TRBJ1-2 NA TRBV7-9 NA CASSFSSGQVVYGYTF TGTGCCAGCAGCTTTAGTTCCGGCCAGGTAGTCTATGGCTACACCTTC
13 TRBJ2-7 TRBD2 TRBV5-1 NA CASAPGGSYEQYF TGCGCCAGCGCCCCGGGAGGGAGCTACGAGCAGTACTTC
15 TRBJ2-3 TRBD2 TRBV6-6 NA CASSLGRGIGDTQYF TGTGCCAGCAGCCTCGGGAGGGGAATCGGGGATACGCAGTATTTT
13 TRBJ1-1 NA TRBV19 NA CATAGRLNTEAFF TGTGCCACCGCTGGCCGTCTGAACACTGAAGCTTTCTTT
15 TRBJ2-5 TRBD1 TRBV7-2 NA CASSQNRGLGETQYF TGTGCCAGCAGCCAAAACAGGGGGCTCGGAGAGACCCAGTACTTC
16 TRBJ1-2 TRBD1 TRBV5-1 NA CASSRDRGPLSYGYTF TGCGCCAGCAGCCGGGACAGGGGGCCCCTTAGCTATGGCTACACCTTC
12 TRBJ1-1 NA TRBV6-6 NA CASSYSEGDAFF TGTGCCAGCAGTTACTCCGAGGGGGACGCTTTCTTT
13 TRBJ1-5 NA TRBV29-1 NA CSVVVDSGQPQHF TGCAGCGTTGTTGTGGATTCGGGACAGCCCCAGCATTTT
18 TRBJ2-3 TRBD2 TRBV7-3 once CASSRGLAGGSLTDTQYF TGTGCCAGCAGCCGTGGACTAGCGGGGGGCTCCCTCACAGATACGCAGTATTTT
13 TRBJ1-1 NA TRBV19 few CASSIPGNTEAFF TGTGCCAGTAGTATACCAGGGAACACTGAAGCTTTCTTT
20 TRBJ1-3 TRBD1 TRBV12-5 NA CASGLVLFGTGYSSGNTIYF TGTGCTAGTGGTTTGGTACTATTCGGGACAGGATACAGCTCTGGAAACACCATATATTTT
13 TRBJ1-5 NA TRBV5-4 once CASSLDGHQPQHF TGTGCCAGCAGCTTGGATGGGCATCAGCCCCAGCATTTT
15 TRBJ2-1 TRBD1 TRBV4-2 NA CASSFEGTDYNEQFF TGTGCCAGCAGCTTTGAAGGGACAGATTACAATGAGCAGTTCTTC
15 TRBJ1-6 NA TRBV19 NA CASSRRGYLDSPLHF TGTGCCAGTAGTCGCAGGGGCTATCTCGATTCACCCCTCCACTTT
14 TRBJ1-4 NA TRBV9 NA CASSVGTGREKLFF TGTGCCAGCAGCGTAGGAACAGGGCGGGAAAAACTGTTTTTT
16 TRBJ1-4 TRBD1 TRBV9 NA CASSVFGTGFNEKLFF TGTGCCAGCAGCGTATTCGGGACAGGGTTTAATGAAAAACTGTTTTTT
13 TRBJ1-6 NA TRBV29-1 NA CSVRVRGNSPLHF TGCAGCGTCCGCGTACGGGGGAATTCACCCCTCCACTTT
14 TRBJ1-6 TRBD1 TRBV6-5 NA CASSPQGDASPLHF TGTGCCAGCAGTCCCCAGGGGGACGCTTCACCCCTCCACTTT
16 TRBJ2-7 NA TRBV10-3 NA CAISGSTTTGIHEQYF TGTGCCATCAGTGGGTCAACGACAACAGGGATCCACGAGCAGTACTTC
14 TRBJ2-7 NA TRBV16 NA CASSYTQQGAEQYF TGTGCCAGCAGCTATACTCAACAGGGCGCCGAGCAGTACTTC
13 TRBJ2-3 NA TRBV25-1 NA CASSETGADTQYF TGTGCCAGCAGCGAAACCGGTGCAGATACGCAGTATTTT
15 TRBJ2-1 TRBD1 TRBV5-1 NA CASSDTGAGYNEQFF TGCGCCAGCAGCGATACAGGGGCAGGCTACAATGAGCAGTTCTTC
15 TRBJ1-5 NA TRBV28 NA CASRPSPGNIKPQHF TGTGCCAGCAGACCCTCTCCAGGAAATATCAAACCCCAGCATTTT
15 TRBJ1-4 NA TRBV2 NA CASSENGGWSEKLFF TGTGCCAGCAGTGAAAATGGGGGGTGGAGTGAAAAACTGTTTTTT
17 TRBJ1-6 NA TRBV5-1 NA CASSRKYGQTGNSPLHF TGCGCCAGCAGCCGGAAATACGGACAGACAGGCAATTCCCCCCTCCACTTT
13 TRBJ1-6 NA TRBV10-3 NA CAISEWTGSALHF TGTGCCATCAGTGAGTGGACTGGCTCAGCCCTCCACTTT
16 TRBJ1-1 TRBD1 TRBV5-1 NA CASSPGTGTAGTEAFF TGCGCCAGCAGTCCGGGGACAGGGACGGCAGGCACTGAAGCTTTCTTT
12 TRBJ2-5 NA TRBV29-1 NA CSVAGQQETQYF TGCAGCGTGGCGGGACAGCAAGAGACCCAGTACTTC
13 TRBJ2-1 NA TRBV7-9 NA CASSPRPQVEQFF TGTGCCAGCAGCCCGCGTCCTCAGGTCGAACAGTTCTTC
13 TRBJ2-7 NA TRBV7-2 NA CASSLEGAREQYF TGTGCCAGCAGCTTAGAAGGGGCGAGGGAGCAGTACTTC
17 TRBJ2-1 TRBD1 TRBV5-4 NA CASSFGRTGRNYNEQFF TGTGCCAGCAGCTTCGGACGGACAGGGAGGAACTACAATGAGCAGTTCTTC
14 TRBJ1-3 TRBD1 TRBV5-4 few CASSSGQGVNTIYF TGTGCCAGCAGCTCGGGACAGGGTGTAAACACCATATATTTT
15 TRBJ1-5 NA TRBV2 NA CASSAKQGFNQPQHF TGTGCCAGCAGTGCTAAACAGGGATTCAATCAGCCCCAGCATTTT
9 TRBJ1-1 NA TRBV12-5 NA CAQGLSAFF TGTGCCCAGGGTTTATCGGCTTTCTTT
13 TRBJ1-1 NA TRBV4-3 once CASSHLNSGEAFF TGCGCCAGCAGCCATCTTAACAGTGGGGAAGCTTTCTTT
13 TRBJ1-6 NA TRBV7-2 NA CASSQQINSPLHF TGTGCCAGCAGCCAACAGATTAATTCCCCCCTCCACTTT
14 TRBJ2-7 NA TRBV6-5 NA CASSTGSWGYEQYF TGTGCCAGCAGTACAGGCTCCTGGGGTTACGAGCAGTACTTC
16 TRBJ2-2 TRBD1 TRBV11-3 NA CASSSTGGVFAGELFF TGTGCCAGCAGCTCGACAGGGGGAGTGTTCGCCGGGGAGCTGTTTTTT
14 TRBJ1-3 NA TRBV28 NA CASNRQNSGNTIYF TGTGCCAGCAATCGACAGAACTCTGGAAACACCATATATTTT
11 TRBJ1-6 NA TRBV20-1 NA CSAGLGGPLHF TGCAGTGCTGGGCTTGGAGGGCCCCTCCACTTT
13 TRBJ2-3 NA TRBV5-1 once CASRGRGTDTQYF TGCGCCAGCAGAGGCCGGGGCACAGATACGCAGTATTTT